A single sample gave rise to the 19 T cell receptor beta chains below, sequenced in a study of cytomegalovirus exposure and HLA in healthy donors. Generated by immunoSEQ multiplex PCR, the TCRdb table keeps only in-frame clones and is missing some. The table lists 110,000 to 150,000 clones, 94% of them singletons. Sequenced input: PBMCs. Receptors were obtained from a man younger than 35 in good health and CMV-seropositive.

The genes are TRBV27 and TRBJ2-1, with a possible D match to TRBD1 (6 bases). This CDR3 is 17 amino acids long. V was cut by 1 base and J by 0 bases, with 13 bases left in between. The germline V gene has CDR1 MNHEY and CDR2 SMNVEV (reference sequence). CDR3 DNA sequence: TGTGCCAGCAGTTTATTGCCGACAGGCGACTCCTACAATGAGCAGTTCTTC. It codes for CASSLLPTGDSYNEQFF.

The chain carries TRBV6-5 and TRBJ1-5, with D perhaps TRBD1 (5 bases). Germline V gene sequence: CDR1 MNHEY, CDR2 SVGAGI. The V gene lost 9 bases and the J gene lost 5 bases, with 14 bases spanning the gap. This CDR3 has 13 residues. CDR3 bases: TGTGCCAGTACAGGTTTTCGGGATCAGCCCCAGCATTTT. It specifies CASTGFRDQPQHF.

The chain carries TRBV7-8 and TRBJ2-5, with 7 bases lining up with TRBD2. V was clipped by 3 bases and J by 5 bases; unmatched bases: 6. This CDR3 spans 14 amino acids. Germline V gene data show CDR1 as SGHVS and CDR2 as FQNEAQ. Written as DNA, the CDR3 is TGTGCCAGCAGCTTTGGGGGGGGAGTCGAGACCCAGTACTTC. Translated: CASSFGGGVETQYF.

The chain carries TRBV2 and TRBJ1-5; 8 positions agree with TRBD1. Germline-derived CDR1 and CDR2 are SNHLY and FYNNEI. This CDR3 has 13 amino acids. J lost 4 bases, V lost 7 bases, and 3 bases had no gene match. The CDR3 is CASNRQGNQPQHF. CDR3 coding DNA: TGTGCCAGCAATCGACAGGGGAATCAGCCCCAGCATTTT.

The chain links TRBV11-2 to TRBJ2-3; D remains unclear. With 4 bases removed from V and 0 bases from J, the gap between germline ends came to 8 bases. Germline CDR1 SGHAT, CDR2 FQNNGV. This CDR3 contains 14 residues. CDR3 protein: CASSSRLSTDTQYF. In DNA, the CDR3 is TGTGCCAGCAGCTCGAGACTCAGCACAGATACGCAGTATTTT.

The chain recombines TRBV11-2 with TRBJ2-7; no clear D gene. Trimming removed 7 bases from V and 0 bases from J, with 16 bases in between. There are 15 residues in the CDR3. Germline V gene lookup returns CDR1 SGHAT and CDR2 FQNNGV. This CDR3 reads CASTNYERTSYEQYF. DNA of the CDR3: TGTGCCAGCACCAACTATGAGAGAACCTCCTACGAGCAGTACTTC.

This chain uses TRBV15 with TRBJ2-1; 11 nucleotides agree with TRBD2. Germline lookup yields CDR1 LNHNV and CDR2 YYDKDF (reference sequence). The CDR3 is made up of 14 amino acids. J was trimmed by 8 bases and V by 5 bases; bases with no gene match: 5. The CDR3 region is CATSRSGRGHEQFF. CDR3 DNA: TGTGCCACCAGCCGTAGCGGGAGGGGCCATGAGCAGTTCTTC.

The gene calls are TRBV5-4 and TRBJ2-1; 8 bases are shared with TRBD2. After removal of 0 bases from V and 7 bases from J, the junction contained 9 bases not matched to a gene. Germline V CDR1 and CDR2: SGHNT, YYREEE (reference sequence). This CDR3 is 16 amino acids long. The CDR3 bases are TGTGCCAGCAGCTTGGCCCGTCTAGCGGGCGGTAATGAGCAGTTCTTC. This sequence encodes CASSLARLAGGNEQFF.

The chain joins TRBV5-1 to TRBJ2-3, with TRBD2 identical over 14 bases. The CDR3 covers 15 residues. The ends lost 4 bases at V and 4 bases at J; junction bases unmatched: 2. The germline gives CDR1 SGHRS, CDR2 YFSETQ. Here the CDR3 reads CASSMTSGRADTQYF. CDR3 sequence (DNA): TGCGCCAGCAGCATGACTAGCGGGAGGGCAGATACGCAGTATTTT.

The rearrangement links TRBV28 to TRBJ1-2; D unclear. From germline, CDR1 is MDHEN and CDR2 SYDVKM. This CDR3 has 15 residues. V was cut by 6 bases and J by 6 bases, with 20 bases left in between. The CDR3 protein is CASRTSWQETNGYTF. The DNA of the CDR3 is TGTGCCAGCAGAACCTCCTGGCAGGAAACCAATGGCTACACCTTC.

V and J are TRBV5-4 and TRBJ2-1; 10 bases agree with TRBD1. The germline V gene encodes CDR1 SGHNT and CDR2 YYREEE (reference sequence). V lost 4 bases, J lost 7 bases, and 11 bases stayed unmatched. CDR3 length: 16 amino acids. CDR3 DNA sequence: TGTGCCAGCAGCCCGCGGCCCGGGACAGGGGCAAATGAGCAGTTCTTC. Translation: CASSPRPGTGANEQFF.

The chain employs TRBV10-3 and TRBJ2-7; perhaps TRBD2 as D (7 bases). Between the trimmed V and J ends, which lost 10 bases and 13 bases, there was a span of 26 bases. This CDR3 comprises 13 residues. Germline V CDR1 and CDR2: ENHRY, SYGVKD. The CDR3 loop reads CASYGGLGRTFYF. The CDR3, as DNA: TGTGCCAGTTACGGGGGGCTAGGGAGAACCTTCTACTTC.

V and J are TRBV18 and TRBJ2-3; D uncertain. Germline V gives CDR1 KGHSH, CDR2 LQKENI. There are 14 residues in the CDR3. The V and J ends lost 3 bases and 3 bases respectively, with 10 bases between them. CDR3 protein: CASSPSARTDTQYF. The CDR3 DNA sequence: TGTGCCAGCTCACCGAGCGCACGGACAGATACGCAGTATTTT.

This chain links TRBV5-1 with TRBJ2-7, with 8 bases matching TRBD1. J was trimmed by 3 bases and V by 2 bases; bases with no gene match: 10. The CDR3 extends over 16 amino acids. CDR1 and CDR2 from the germline V gene are SGHRS and YFSETQ. The CDR3 nucleotides read TGCGCCAGCAGCTTTAGCCCAATGGGGACAGGCTACGAGCAGTACTTC. Its translation is CASSFSPMGTGYEQYF. Full variable domain (rest looked up from reference TRBV5-1 and TRBJ2-7): KAGVTQTPRYLIKTRGQQVTLSCSPISGHRSVSWYQQTPGQGLQFLFEYFSETQRNKGNFPGRFSGRQFSNSRSEMNVSTLELGDSALYLCASSFSPMGTGYEQYFGPGTRLTVT.

This clone was seen just once. The chain uses TRBV4-1 and TRBJ1-2, with 7 positions matching TRBD1. The junction had 7 bases not matched to a gene; V was cut back by 2 bases and J by 4 bases. The CDR3 is 15 residues long. In germline, CDR1 is MGHRA, CDR2 YSYEKL. Written as DNA, the CDR3 is TGCGCCAGCAGCCAAAACAGGGGTACGACCTATGGCTACACCTTC. It codes for CASSQNRGTTYGYTF.

The chain joins TRBV6-4 to TRBJ2-1; D call uncertain. The CDR3 loop spans 13 amino acids. The germline V and J ends were trimmed by 6 bases and 4 bases, with 10 bases remaining between them. Germline values: CDR1 MRHNA, CDR2 SNTAGT. The CDR3 DNA sequence: TGTGCCAGCAGCGTCTCCCCTTACAATGAGCAGTTCTTC. As protein: CASSVSPYNEQFF.

In this sample, this clone turned up a few times. This chain joins TRBV5-1 and TRBJ1-2; D might be TRBD1 (6 bases). Germline V gives CDR1 SGHRS, CDR2 YFSETQ. The V end lost 3 bases, the J end lost 4 bases, and 13 bases lay between the germline ends. The CDR3 is 14 residues long. As DNA, the CDR3 is TGCGCCAGCAGCTCGGAACAGGGTCTCTATGGCTACACCTTC. Translated, it gives CASSSEQGLYGYTF.

The rearrangement uses TRBV5-1 and TRBJ1-1, with D uncertain. The V gene lost 4 bases and the J gene lost 5 bases, with 15 bases spanning the gap. This CDR3 region has 14 residues. Germline V gene data show CDR1 as SGHRS and CDR2 as YFSETQ. The CDR3 sequence is CASSTAARGTEAFF. The CDR3 DNA is TGCGCCAGCAGCACAGCCGCGAGAGGGACTGAAGCTTTCTTT.

V gene TRBV7-2 combines with J gene TRBJ2-7; 8 bases fit TRBD1. The CDR3 is 14 residues long. V trimming: 4 bases; J trimming: 2 bases; junction bases outside the gene matches: 4. CDR1 SGHTA and CDR2 FQGNSA come from the germline V gene. CDR3 residues: CASSSRRGPYEQYF. The CDR3 DNA reads as TGTGCCAGCAGCTCACGCAGGGGGCCCTACGAGCAGTACTTC.